This TCR beta chain was sequenced during a study of PD-1 and CTLA-4 blockade in melanoma (dated by TCRdb to the early 2020s). In terms of the full investigation: The study compared how PD-1 blockade and CTLA-4 blockade affected the melanoma-reactive CD8 T cell response in patients with melanoma.

Concerning this clone itself: This clone's antigen is unknown. Base qualities are not at hand, and no much larger clone is one base apart.

The germline V gene (reference sequence) supplies CDR1 LNHDA and CDR2 SQIVND. Its CDR3 holds 13 amino acids, cysteine through phenylalanine. The sequence is cut down to CDR3 DNA, 39 bases in frame from base 1. V and J lose 5 bases and 0 bases, and a span of 8 bases separates them. The library was made by the immunoSEQ multiplex PCR assay. What TCRdb holds here is the immuneACCESS table cut down to in-frame rearrangements. Part of the clones is not present; checked against another copy, under half of the missing clones reflect an unresolved V gene, and the others are unexplained. Within this sample are around 29,000 clones, with about 89% of them counted one time only. The top ten constitute approximately 8.5% of the sample.

The source of this sequence is a human donor with melanoma. In this chain, TRBV19 is recombined with TRBJ2-7; the D gene is perhaps TRBD1 or TRBD2, as each covers 5 bases. Sequencing was performed on CD8+ T cells from peripheral blood, taken before anti-PD-1 treatment. The DNA sequence reads TGTGCCAGTAGTGGGGGTCTCTCCTACGAGCAGTACTTC. This encodes CASSGGLSYEQYF.